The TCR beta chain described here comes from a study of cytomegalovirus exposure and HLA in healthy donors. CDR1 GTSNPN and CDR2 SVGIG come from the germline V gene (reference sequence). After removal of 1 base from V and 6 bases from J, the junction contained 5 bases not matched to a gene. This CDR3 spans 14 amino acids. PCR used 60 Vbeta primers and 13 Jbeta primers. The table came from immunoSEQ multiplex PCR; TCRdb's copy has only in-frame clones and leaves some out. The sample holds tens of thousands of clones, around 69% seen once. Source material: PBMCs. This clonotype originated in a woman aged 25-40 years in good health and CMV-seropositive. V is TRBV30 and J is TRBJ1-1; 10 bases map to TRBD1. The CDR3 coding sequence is TGTGCCTGGAGTGGCCGGGACAGGGGTTCTGAAGCTTTCTTT. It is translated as CAWSGRDRGSEAFF.